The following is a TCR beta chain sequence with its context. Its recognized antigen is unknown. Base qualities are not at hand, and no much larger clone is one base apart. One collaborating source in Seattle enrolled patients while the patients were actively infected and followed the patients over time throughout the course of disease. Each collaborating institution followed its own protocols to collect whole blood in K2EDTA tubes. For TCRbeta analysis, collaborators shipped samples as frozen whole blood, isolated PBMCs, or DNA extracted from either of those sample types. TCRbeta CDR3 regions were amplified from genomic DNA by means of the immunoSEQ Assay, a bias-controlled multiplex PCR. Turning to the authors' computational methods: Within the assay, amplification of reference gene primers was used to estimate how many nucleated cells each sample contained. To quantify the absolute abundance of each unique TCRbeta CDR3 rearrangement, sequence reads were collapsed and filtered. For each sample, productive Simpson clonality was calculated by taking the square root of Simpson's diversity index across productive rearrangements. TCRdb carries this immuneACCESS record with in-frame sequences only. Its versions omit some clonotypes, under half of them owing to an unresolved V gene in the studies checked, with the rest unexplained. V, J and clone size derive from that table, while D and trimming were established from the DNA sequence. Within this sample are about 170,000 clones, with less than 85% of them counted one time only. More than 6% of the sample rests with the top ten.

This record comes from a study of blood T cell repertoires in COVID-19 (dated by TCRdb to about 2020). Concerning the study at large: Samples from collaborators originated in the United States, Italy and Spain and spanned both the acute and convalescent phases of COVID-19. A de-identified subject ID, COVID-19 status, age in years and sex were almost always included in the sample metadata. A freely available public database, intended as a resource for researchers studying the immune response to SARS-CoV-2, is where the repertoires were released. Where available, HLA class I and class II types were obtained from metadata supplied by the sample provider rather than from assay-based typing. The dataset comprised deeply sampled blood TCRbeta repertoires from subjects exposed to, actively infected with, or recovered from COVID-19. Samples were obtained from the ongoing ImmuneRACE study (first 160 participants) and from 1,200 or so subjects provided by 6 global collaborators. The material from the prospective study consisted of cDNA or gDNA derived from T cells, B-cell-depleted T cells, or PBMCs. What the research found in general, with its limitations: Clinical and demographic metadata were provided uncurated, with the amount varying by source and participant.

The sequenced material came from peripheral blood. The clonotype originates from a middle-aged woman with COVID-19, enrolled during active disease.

The DNA sequence is as follows: TGTGCCACCAGCAGAGCTTCGGGGACAGGGGTGGGCAATCAGCCCCAGCATTTT. Protein translation: CATSRASGTGVGNQPQHF. The chain joins TRBV15 to TRBJ1-5; the central 10 bases match TRBD1. The germline V gene (reference sequence) yields LNHNV for CDR1 and YYDKDF for CDR2. V is pruned by 1 base and J by 2 bases, leaving 8 bases of the junction without a gene match. The cysteine opens and the phenylalanine closes a CDR3 of 18 amino acids. CDR3 DNA is the only sequence kept; it has 54 bases, read in frame from the first base. This CDR3, with the reference TRBV15 and TRBJ1-5 proteins standing in past its ends, gives the full variable domain DAMVIQNPRYQVTQFGKPVTLSCSQTLNHNVMYWYQQKSSQAPKLLFHYYDKDFNNEADTPDNFQSRRPNTSFCFLDIRSPGLGDTAMYLCATSRASGTGVGNQPQHFGDGTRLSIL.